These 9 T cell receptor beta chains share one sample of origin, sequenced in a study of T-cell reconstitution after alpha-beta-depleted transplantation in children. A library of TCRbeta sequences, prepared with unique molecular identifiers, was generated. Each CDR3 protein is one row after TCRdb ran MiXCR on the PCR reads. The sample holds roughly 670,000 distinct CDR3 sequences, around 13% seen once. Sequenced material: PBMCs, taken before TCRalphabeta/CD19-depleted stem cell transplant. The source of these receptors is a girl aged 2 to 9 with congenital amegakaryocytic thrombocytopenia, due to receive a stem cell transplant.

This clonotype was observed at least ten times. The chain has TRBV20-1 and TRBJ1-4; no firm D call. Trimming stripped 4 bases from V and 7 bases from J, with 13 bases between. Germline loops: CDR1 DFQATT, CDR2 SNEGSKA (reference sequence). The CDR3 sequence is 13 residues long. The CDR3 sequence: CSATLGGREKLFF. The CDR3 nucleotides read TGCAGTGCTACACTGGGAGGACGTGAAAAACTGTTTTTT.

This clonotype was recorded at least ten times. J is TRBJ2-1 and V is TRBV5-6; perhaps TRBD1 as D (5 bases). Trimming took 4 bases from V and 9 from J, leaving 20 bases between them. This CDR3 has 15 residues. Germline loops: CDR1 SGHDT, CDR2 YYEEEE. The CDR3 sequence: CASSLSPKARGEQFF. In nucleotides, the CDR3 is TGTGCCAGCAGCCTCTCCCCGAAGGCTAGGGGTGAGCAGTTCTTC.

This clonotype has more than one count but fewer than ten. This chain uses TRBV5-1 with TRBJ1-2; D is unresolved. CDR3 length equals 14 residues. V lost 4 bases, J lost 6 bases, and 16 bases lay in between. Looked up from germline, CDR1 is SGHRS and CDR2 is YFSETQ. The CDR3 loop reads CASSPAGNLDGYTF. In DNA, the CDR3 is TGCGCCAGCAGCCCCGCGGGAAATCTGGATGGCTACACCTTC. The full variable domain, completed using reference TRBV5-1 and TRBJ1-2, is KAGVTQTPRYLIKTRGQQVTLSCSPISGHRSVSWYQQTPGQGLQFLFEYFSETQRNKGNFPGRFSGRQFSNSRSEMNVSTLELGDSALYLCASSPAGNLDGYTFGSGTRLTVV.

The chain carries TRBV7-3 and TRBJ1-1; TRBD1 matches 9 bases. J lost 3 bases, V lost 3 bases, and 14 bases had no gene match. CDR3 length: 18 residues. Germline V gives CDR1 SGHTA, CDR2 FQGTGA. CDR3 DNA sequence: TGTGCCAGCAGCTTGGGCCCGGGACAGGGAGTGATGGACACTGAAGCTTTCTTT. Translating it yields CASSLGPGQGVMDTEAFF.

The chain uses TRBV30 and TRBJ2-1; D ambiguous. V shed 5 bases and J shed 0 bases, with 14 bases lying between them. The CDR3 sequence is 15 residues long. The germline V gene encodes CDR1 GTSNPN and CDR2 SVGIG (reference sequence). The CDR3: CAWQSWASSYNEQFF. The CDR3 DNA is TGTGCCTGGCAGTCGTGGGCCAGCTCCTACAATGAGCAGTTCTTC.

This clonotype appeared many times. This rearrangement joins TRBV12-3 or TRBV12-4 to TRBJ2-7; the D gene could be TRBD1 or TRBD2 (6 bases each). V dropped 6 bases and J dropped 1 base, with 19 bases sitting between them. The CDR3 has 16 amino acids. The DNA of the CDR3 is TGTGCCAGCAGCCAAAGGGGGGTACTAGGGTCCTACGAGCAGTACTTC. It yields the protein CASSQRGVLGSYEQYF.

Many counts were recorded for this clonotype. V usage is TRBV5-1 and J usage is TRBJ2-4; D is unclear. Germline CDR1 is SGHRS and CDR2 is YFSETQ. The CDR3 totals 13 residues. V lost 4 bases to trimming and J lost 4 bases, with 9 bases between them. The CDR3 DNA is TGCGCCAGCAGCCTCCCCGAAAAAAACATTCAGTACTTC. Its protein product is CASSLPEKNIQYF.

This clonotype was counted a few times. The V gene is TRBV20-1, the J gene TRBJ1-3; the D is unclear. From germline, CDR1 is DFQATT and CDR2 SNEGSKA (reference sequence). CDR3 length: 13 residues. Trimming pared 6 bases from V and 0 bases from J, leaving 9 bases between. DNA of the CDR3: TGCAGTGCCCCAACCTCCTCTGGAAACACCATATATTTT. It codes for CSAPTSSGNTIYF.

This clonotype occurred many times. One end of the junction varies from germline; a read error may be responsible. V usage is TRBV7-2 and J usage is TRBJ2-1; D might be TRBD2 (5 bases). In germline, CDR1 is SGHTA, CDR2 FQGNSA. The CDR3 is made up of 12 amino acids. CDR3 nucleotide sequence: TGTGCCAGCACCTTAGCGAACAATGAGCAGTTCTTC. Translated: CASTLANNEQFF.